What follows are 31 T cell receptor beta chains derived from one specimen sequenced in a study of T cells in localized non-small cell lung cancer. TCRdb's copy holds only in-frame clones and misses some; the assay was immunoSEQ multiplex PCR. Of some 140,000 clones detected, about 89% appear once; the ten largest clones hold around 1.7%. The sample was peripheral blood, taken before any cancer treatment. Receptors originate from a female donor of 60 years or more with stage I lung adenocarcinoma.

The rearrangement joins TRBV7-2 to TRBJ2-2, with D perhaps TRBD2 (5 bases). This CDR3 region has 16 residues. V lost 0 bases to trimming and J lost 4 bases, with 12 bases between them. CDR1 SGHTA and CDR2 FQGNSA come from the germline V gene. The CDR3 DNA is TGTGCCAGCAGCTTAGCGGGTGGTGGGAGCACCGGGGAGCTGTTTTTT. Encoded protein: CASSLAGGGSTGELFF.

This chain uses TRBV5-1 with TRBJ2-1, with 12 nucleotides matching TRBD2. With 0 bases clipped from V and 9 bases from J, the junction kept 4 bases outside the gene matches. The CDR3 length is 15 residues. Germline loops: CDR1 SGHRS, CDR2 YFSETQ. The CDR3 here is CASSLGASGRVEQFF. CDR3 nucleotides: TGCGCCAGCAGCTTGGGGGCTAGCGGGAGGGTTGAGCAGTTCTTC.

The chain is built from TRBV15 and TRBJ2-5; D gene unclear. V was shortened by 3 bases and J by 0 bases, with 8 bases between the two germline ends. Germline CDR1 reads LNHNV; CDR2 reads YYDKDF (reference sequence). The CDR3 extends over 14 amino acids. CDR3 nucleotides: TGTGCCACCAGCAGTTGGCAGTACCAAGAGACCCAGTACTTC. Its protein product is CATSSWQYQETQYF.

CDR3: CASSLDLIPYEQYF. CDR3 in DNA: TGCGCCAGCAGCTTGGACTTGATACCCTACGAGCAGTACTTC. The V call is TRBV5-1, the J call TRBJ2-7; D remains unclear. The CDR3 runs 14 residues. The V and J ends lost 0 bases and 2 bases respectively, with 9 bases between them. Germline V gene lookup returns CDR1 SGHRS and CDR2 YFSETQ.

The chain uses TRBV4-1 and TRBJ2-3, with 12 bases lining up with TRBD2. Germline loops: CDR1 MGHRA, CDR2 YSYEKL. The CDR3 spans 20 residues. Trimming at V came to 6 bases and at J to 2 bases, leaving 18 bases not matched to a gene. CDR3 DNA: TGCGCCAGCAGTACGCCTGGGGCTAGCGGGAGGGCCTTGCCCACAGATACGCAGTATTTT. Protein: CASSTPGASGRALPTDTQYF.

This rearrangement joins TRBV9 to TRBJ2-7, with 9 nucleotides matching TRBD2. Germline trimming cut 4 bases from V and 5 bases from J; bases unmatched to any gene: 13. CDR3 length: 16 amino acids. The germline V gene encodes CDR1 SGDLS and CDR2 YYNGEE. The CDR3 nucleotides are TGTGCCAGCAGCTCTCGCGGGGGAGCGGGGGGCCACGAGCAGTACTTC. As protein: CASSSRGGAGGHEQYF.

The chain uses TRBV4-2 and TRBJ2-2; D might be TRBD2 (6 bases). Germline CDR1 reads LGHNA; CDR2 reads YNFKEQ. Trimming pared 0 bases from V and 3 bases from J, leaving 20 bases between. The CDR3 spans 19 residues. The DNA for the CDR3 is TGTGCCAGCAGCCAAGATCTTAGATACTTGGGGGAGGACACCGGGGAGCTGTTTTTT. It translates to CASSQDLRYLGEDTGELFF.

This chain uses TRBV7-9 with TRBJ1-2; D perhaps matches TRBD1 (5 bases). The CDR3 covers 14 residues. CDR1 SEHNR and CDR2 FQNEAQ come from the germline V gene (reference sequence). With 4 bases removed from V and 3 bases from J, the gap between germline ends came to 12 bases. CDR3 sequence (DNA): TGTGCCAGCAGCTCAGAGGGGTGGGACTATGGCTACACCTTC. This sequence encodes CASSSEGWDYGYTF.

The genes are TRBV6-5 and TRBJ1-1, with D unresolved. CDR1 is MNHEY and CDR2 is SVGAGI in the germline V gene. This CDR3 has 13 residues. Trimming took 0 bases from V and 8 from J, leaving 10 bases between them. The CDR3 sequence is CASSYSVEAEAFF. The CDR3 DNA sequence: TGTGCCAGCAGTTACTCAGTGGAGGCCGAAGCTTTCTTT.

The chain combines TRBV5-5 with TRBJ2-3; D is undetermined. The CDR3 covers 15 residues. In germline, CDR1 is SGHKS, CDR2 YYEKEE (reference sequence). Deletions cut 4 bases from V and 4 bases from J, with 16 bases between. The CDR3 sequence is CASSRILTISDTQYF. The CDR3, as DNA: TGTGCCAGCAGCCGTATTTTGACAATCTCAGATACGCAGTATTTT.

The gene calls are TRBV7-9 and TRBJ2-7, with a tentative D call TRBD2 (5 bases). Looked up from germline, CDR1 is SEHNR and CDR2 is FQNEAQ (reference sequence). Trimming took 4 bases from V and 7 from J, leaving 17 bases between them. The CDR3 contains 14 residues. The CDR3 DNA reads TGTGCCAGCAGCTCGGAGGCTTCCGTCGTGGAGCAGTACTTC. It codes for CASSSEASVVEQYF.

This clone was counted a single time. This sequence joins TRBV7-8 and TRBJ2-1; D is possibly TRBD2 (5 bases). Germline V gives CDR1 SGHVS, CDR2 FQNEAQ. The CDR3 runs 12 residues. V was shortened by 1 base and J by 15 bases, with 13 bases between the two germline ends. The CDR3 region has the DNA TGTGCCAGCAGCTTAGGTTGGGGAGATCTGTTCTTC. Translated, it gives CASSLGWGDLFF. The whole variable domain, remainder taken from reference TRBV7-8 and TRBJ2-1, is GAGVSQSPRYKVAKRGQDVALRCDPISGHVSLFWYQQALGQGPEFLTYFQNEAQLDKSGLPSDRFFAERPEGSVSTLKIQRTQQEDSAVYLCASSLGWGDLFFGPGTRLTVL.

This sequence joins TRBV30 and TRBJ2-5, with D perhaps being TRBD1 or TRBD2 (7 bases each). The CDR3 covers 14 residues. Germline V gene lookup returns CDR1 GTSNPN and CDR2 SVGIG (reference sequence). The V gene lost 0 bases and the J gene lost 4 bases, with 12 bases spanning the gap. CDR3 residues: CAWSVGRGPETQYF. DNA for the CDR3: TGTGCCTGGAGTGTAGGGAGGGGGCCAGAGACCCAGTACTTC.

The genes are TRBV28 and TRBJ1-1; TRBD1 aligns across 8 bases. Looked up from germline, CDR1 is MDHEN and CDR2 is SYDVKM. V gave up 7 bases and J gave up 5 bases; unmatched junction bases: 9. The CDR3 is 14 residues long. The CDR3 sequence is CASNTDRASTEAFF. The CDR3 DNA reads TGTGCCAGCAATACGGACAGGGCGTCGACTGAAGCTTTCTTT.

The V and J genes are TRBV11-3 and TRBJ2-5, with 8 bases matching TRBD2. Germline V gene lookup returns CDR1 SGHNT and CDR2 YENEEA. CDR3 length: 13 residues. V shed 4 bases and J 7 bases; nucleotides not matched to a gene: 5. The CDR3 nucleotides are TGTGCCAGCAGCTCACGGGGGGGAGGGACCCAGTACTTC. Protein product: CASSSRGGGTQYF.

V usage is TRBV5-1 and J usage is TRBJ2-7; the match to TRBD2 covers 8 bases. Germline V lookup: CDR1 SGHRS, CDR2 YFSETQ. The CDR3 is 16 residues long. Germline trimming cut 5 bases from V and 4 bases from J; bases unmatched to any gene: 14. The CDR3 sequence: CASRSSWGLDTYEQYF. The DNA for the CDR3 is TGCGCCAGCAGGTCCTCGTGGGGACTAGACACTTACGAGCAGTACTTC.

The chain uses TRBV11-1 and TRBJ1-2; D perhaps matches TRBD1 (6 bases). The germline V and J ends were trimmed by 5 bases and 13 bases, with 23 bases remaining between them. Looked up from germline, CDR1 is SGHAT and CDR2 is FQDESV (reference sequence). This CDR3 region has 14 residues. The CDR3 DNA sequence: TGTGCCAGCAGCAGCGACAGGTTTAGAAGTGGAAGCACCTTC. This translates into CASSSDRFRSGSTF.

The chain joins TRBV6-1 to TRBJ2-7, with 7 bases fitting TRBD2. CDR1 MNHNS and CDR2 SASEGT come from the germline V gene. The trim removed 4 bases at V and 0 bases at J, leaving 3 bases unmatched. The CDR3 totals 14 residues. CDR3 sequence: CASSGGGSSYEQYF. The CDR3 nucleotides read TGTGCCAGCAGTGGGGGAGGGTCCTCCTACGAGCAGTACTTC.

The chain recombines TRBV19 with TRBJ2-6, with TRBD2 as a possible D gene (6 bases). The CDR3 totals 16 residues. V was clipped by 5 bases and J by 3 bases, with 14 bases between them. CDR1 LNHDA and CDR2 SQIVND come from the germline V gene (reference sequence). CDR3: CASSRTSSRGANVLTF. CDR3 nucleotides: TGTGCCAGTAGTCGCACTAGCTCGCGTGGGGCCAACGTCCTGACTTTC.

The chain combines TRBV5-6 with TRBJ1-4; 8 nucleotides agree with TRBD1. Germline V lookup: CDR1 SGHDT, CDR2 YYEEEE. CDR3 length: 14 residues. Trimming removed 4 bases from V and 8 bases from J; junction bases left unmatched: 7. The CDR3 DNA reads as TGTGCCAGCAGCATCAGGACAGGGTGGGAAAAACTGTTTTTT. Residues: CASSIRTGWEKLFF.

The rearrangement links TRBV5-1 to TRBJ2-2; D possibly corresponds to TRBD1 (5 bases). Looked up from germline, CDR1 is SGHRS and CDR2 is YFSETQ. The V and J ends lost 5 bases and 5 bases respectively, with 16 bases between them. This CDR3 contains 15 residues. The CDR3: CASRRDSQGTGELFF. The CDR3, as DNA: TGCGCCAGCAGACGTGACAGCCAAGGAACCGGGGAGCTGTTTTTT.

The chain recombines TRBV5-1 with TRBJ2-3; no definite D call. CDR1 is SGHRS and CDR2 is YFSETQ in the germline V gene. There are 18 residues in the CDR3. Trimming took off 2 bases at V and 1 base at J, with 20 bases between the two ends. CDR3 amino acids: CASSFFLRRAPGTDTQYF. The CDR3 nucleotides read TGCGCCAGCAGCTTTTTCTTACGAAGGGCTCCAGGCACAGATACGCAGTATTTT. The whole variable domain, remainder taken from reference TRBV5-1 and TRBJ2-3, is KAGVTQTPRYLIKTRGQQVTLSCSPISGHRSVSWYQQTPGQGLQFLFEYFSETQRNKGNFPGRFSGRQFSNSRSEMNVSTLELGDSALYLCASSFFLRRAPGTDTQYFGPGTRLTVL.

The table lists this clone with a count of one. This chain joins TRBV28 and TRBJ2-2; D is ambiguous. V was trimmed by 2 bases and J by 6 bases, leaving 10 bases between them. Germline V gene lookup returns CDR1 MDHEN and CDR2 SYDVKM. CDR3 length: 14 amino acids. CDR3 nucleotide sequence: TGTGCCAGCAGTTTAAGAGGAATCGCCGGGGAGCTGTTTTTT. Protein product: CASSLRGIAGELFF.

This clone was seen more than once but under ten times. The V call is TRBV9, the J call TRBJ1-2; 7 nucleotides agree with TRBD1. After removal of 1 base from V and 5 bases from J, the junction contained 5 bases not matched to a gene. The germline CDR1 and CDR2 sequences are SGDLS and YYNGEE. The length of the CDR3 is 14 residues. CDR3 residues: CASSVRDSGYGYTF. CDR3 DNA: TGTGCCAGCAGCGTAAGGGACAGTGGGTATGGCTACACCTTC.

J is TRBJ2-7 and V is TRBV5-6, with unresolved D. The CDR3 length is 13 residues. CDR1 and CDR2 from the germline V gene are SGHDT and YYEEEE. Between the trimmed V and J ends, which lost 0 bases and 6 bases, there was a span of 10 bases. For the CDR3, the DNA is TGTGCCAGCAGCTTGGGACGGAGCTCCGAGCAGTACTTC. The encoded protein is CASSLGRSSEQYF. Full variable domain (missing parts from reference TRBV5-6 and TRBJ2-7): DAGVTQSPTHLIKTRGQQVTLRCSPKSGHDTVSWYQQALGQGPQFIFQYYEEEERQRGNFPDRFSGHQFPNYSSELNVNALLLGDSALYLCASSLGRSSEQYFGPGTRLTVT.

The chain combines TRBV6-6 with TRBJ2-5; 8 bases agree with TRBD2. Germline assignment: CDR1 MNHNY and CDR2 SVGAGI (reference sequence). The CDR3 length is 12 residues. The trim removed 7 bases at V and 4 bases at J, leaving 2 bases unmatched. Written as DNA, the CDR3 is TGTGCCAGCAACCTAGCGGGAGAGACCCAGTACTTC. This gives the protein CASNLAGETQYF.

The chain recombines TRBV19 with TRBJ1-4; possibly TRBD1 for D (5 bases). The CDR3 is 15 residues long. The germline V gene has CDR1 LNHDA and CDR2 SQIVND (reference sequence). Trimming took 2 bases from V and 0 from J, leaving 7 bases between them. As DNA, the CDR3 is TGTGCCAGTAGTATACAGGGTACAACTAATGAAAAACTGTTTTTT. Its protein is CASSIQGTTNEKLFF.

The chain uses TRBV28 and TRBJ2-7; TRBD2 matches 8 bases. Trimming took 6 bases from V and 4 from J; bases not matched to a gene: 11. This CDR3 contains 15 residues. CDR1 and CDR2 (germline): MDHEN, SYDVKM. CDR3 amino acids: CASSTGGEGLYEQYF. CDR3 DNA: TGTGCCAGCAGCACCGGGGGGGAGGGCCTTTACGAGCAGTACTTC. Based on the CDR3 plus reference TRBV28 and TRBJ2-7, the full variable domain is DVKVTQSSRYLVKRTGEKVFLECVQDMDHENMFWYRQDPGLGLRLIYFSYDVKMKEKGDIPEGYSVSREKKERFSLILESASTNQTSMYLCASSTGGEGLYEQYFGPGTRLTVT.

V and J are TRBV6-5 and TRBJ1-3; D call uncertain. The CDR3 loop spans 15 amino acids. V lost 1 base to trimming and J lost 2 bases, with 9 bases between them. From germline, CDR1 is MNHEY and CDR2 SVGAGI. In DNA form, the CDR3 reads TGTGCCAGCAGTTACTTGCCGGTGACTGGAAACACCATATATTTT. Translation: CASSYLPVTGNTIYF.

The chain carries TRBV6-5 and TRBJ2-3; D is possibly TRBD1 (5 bases). Germline V gene sequence: CDR1 MNHEY, CDR2 SVGAGI. The CDR3 is made up of 11 amino acids. Trimming removed 5 bases from V and 7 bases from J, with 7 bases in between. Here the CDR3 DNA reads TGTGCCAGCAGTCAGGGATATACGCAGTATTTT. Amino acids: CASSQGYTQYF.

The chain recombines TRBV28 with TRBJ1-5, with D possibly TRBD1 on 5 matching bases. Germline-derived CDR1 and CDR2 are MDHEN and SYDVKM. The CDR3 contains 14 residues. V lost 8 bases and J 5 bases, leaving 16 bases between the germline ends. For the CDR3, the DNA is TGTGCCAGCCAGCAGGGCGGGGGTTATCAGCCCCAGCATTTT. Amino acids: CASQQGGGYQPQHF.